This T cell receptor beta chain was profiled in a study of cytomegalovirus exposure and HLA in healthy donors. Deletions cut 3 bases from V and 3 bases from J, with 12 bases between. The germline V gene has CDR1 KGHSH and CDR2 LQKENI. The CDR3 sequence is 14 residues long. The protocol was immunoSEQ multiplex PCR, while the TCRdb copy is restricted to in-frame clones and leaves out a portion. The sample yields about 360,000 clones, roughly 89% seen once. Turning to this clone: Its target is not known.

Study observations and caveats: The tendency of first-cohort TCR clusters to co-occur in the 120 or so validation repertoires was the finding of a later analysis.

The sequenced sample was PBMCs. The chain uses TRBV18 and TRBJ2-7; maybe TRBD1 (5 bases). The source of this sequence is a woman between 18 and 29 years old in good health and CMV-seronegative. The CDR3, as DNA: TGTGCCAGCTCACCCGCTGGTAGGGGCTACGAGCAGTACTTC. Protein product: CASSPAGRGYEQYF.